A selection of T cell receptor beta chains follows, all from one sample in a study of metastatic and nonmetastatic thyroid tumors. TCRdb re-processed the PCR reads through MiXCR. The table includes roughly 72,000 clones, roughly a sixth detected once. Sequencing was performed on blood. The receptors originated from a female donor with papillary thyroid cancer or a benign thyroid nodule (not recorded which). Some clones in this sample may be carry-over from other donors' samples. The CDR3 runs from the conserved cysteine through the conserved F or W. Fields, in order: V gene, D gene, J gene, clone size, CDR3 DNA, CDR3 protein. A D gene is named only where the DNA matches it firmly. The size entry is marked missing in some rows and otherwise reads once, few, many or a size class.

TRBV5-1	TRBD1	TRBJ2-7	-	TGCGCCAGCAGCTTCAGACAGGGTCGCACCTACGAGCAGTACTTC	CASSFRQGRTYEQYF
TRBV24-1	TRBD1	TRBJ2-5	many	TGTGCCACCTCCCACGGCCGGACAGGTGGGGCGGAGACCCAGTACTTC	CATSHGRTGGAETQYF
TRBV12-3/TRBV12-4	TRBD1	TRBJ1-1	-	TGTGCCAGCAGTTCAGGGGGAAACACTGAAGCTTTCTTT	CASSSGGNTEAFF
TRBV6-5	-	TRBJ2-3	many	TGTGCCAGCAGTTACTTAGGGGAGAGGTATTTT	CASSYLGERYF
TRBV20-1	-	TRBJ2-7	-	TGCAGTGCTAGCTCTGTGAGCTCCGGGGTTTACGAGCAGTATTTC	CSASSVSSGVYEQYF
TRBV5-1	-	TRBJ2-7	-	TGCGCCAGCTCCCAGGGGGGGGCTTCCTACGAGCAGTACTTC	CASSQGGASYEQYF
TRBV6-1	-	TRBJ1-4	many	TGTGCCTCAGCGGTAGGGGAAAGGGAAAAACTGTTTTTT	CASAVGEREKLFF
TRBV2	TRBD1	TRBJ2-1	-	TGTGCCAGCAAGCAGGACAGGAACAATGAGCAGTTCTTC	CASKQDRNNEQFF
TRBV6-2/TRBV6-3	-	TRBJ1-2	many	TGTGCCAGCAGTGTTAACAGCTATGGCTACACCTTC	CASSVNSYGYTF
TRBV28	-	TRBJ1-1	few	TGTGCCAGCAGTTTATCTCGGGGGCACACTGAAGCTTTCTTT	CASSLSRGHTEAFF
TRBV5-1	-	TRBJ2-2	many	TGCGCCAGCAGCTTGGCCGGGATGAACACCGGGGAGCTGTTTTTT	CASSLAGMNTGELFF
TRBV24-1	TRBD1	TRBJ1-2	many	TGTGCCACCAGTGATTCGACAGGGGGGACACCCTATGGCTACACCTTC	CATSDSTGGTPYGYTF
TRBV9	-	TRBJ2-6	many	TGTGCCAGCAGCGTATCTGGGGCCAACGTCCTGACTTTC	CASSVSGANVLTF
TRBV28	-	TRBJ1-1	-	TGTGCCAGCAACTCTTTGGGAGGCCCCCTGAACACTGAAGCTTTCTTT	CASNSLGGPLNTEAFF
TRBV11-1	TRBD2	TRBJ2-3	once	TGTGCCAGCAGCTTAGTACTAGCGTCCGTGAGCACAGATACGCAGTATTTT	CASSLVLASVSTDTQYF
TRBV11-2	TRBD2	TRBJ2-3	-	TGTGCCAGCAGCTCGACTAGCGGGGGGGTTTTTGGCACAGATACGCAGTATTTT	CASSSTSGGVFGTDTQYF
TRBV7-2	TRBD2	TRBJ2-3	-	TGTGCCAACAGCTTAGCGGGATGGCGGGGAGATACGCAGTATTTT	CANSLAGWRGDTQYF
TRBV3-1	TRBD1	TRBJ1-2	-	TGTGCCAGCACCCCTGGGACAGGACATGGCTACACCTTC	CASTPGTGHGYTF
TRBV25-1	-	TRBJ2-1	-	TGTGCCAGCAGCCATGATCGGTGGGGGGCGATCCGCCGGACTACTACCTACAATGAGCAGTTCTTC	CASSHDRWGAIRRTTTYNEQFF
TRBV10-3	-	TRBJ2-3	many	TGTGCCATCAGTGGGTCGGACAGAGAAAGCACAGATACGCAGTATTTT	CAISGSDRESTDTQYF
TRBV5-1	-	TRBJ1-1	-	TGCGCCAGCAGCTTGGCCACGGGGCTAACTGAAGCTTTCTTT	CASSLATGLTEAFF
TRBV27	-	TRBJ2-2	many	TGTGCCAGCAGTTTAAGGACGCTGAACACCGGGGAGCTGTTTTTT	CASSLRTLNTGELFF
TRBV4-3	TRBD2	TRBJ2-1	-	TGCGCCAGCAGCCAAGGGACTAGTTCCTACAATGAGCAGTTCTTC	CASSQGTSSYNEQFF
TRBV11-3	TRBD2	TRBJ2-2	-	TGTGCCAGCAGCGAGGGACTAGCGGGCCTGACCTTGGAGCTGTTTTTT	CASSEGLAGLTLELFF
TRBV18	-	TRBJ2-7	many	TGTGCCAGCTCACCGGTTCCACAGGGTGCCCACGAGCAGTACTTC	CASSPVPQGAHEQYF
TRBV13	-	TRBJ1-1	-	TGTGCCAGCAGCTTAGGACAGGGAGCTTTCTTT	CASSLGQGAFF
TRBV20-1	TRBD2	TRBJ2-1	many	TGCAGTGCTAGAGATGGGACTAGCGGGAGGAGTAATGAGCAGTTCTTC	CSARDGTSGRSNEQFF